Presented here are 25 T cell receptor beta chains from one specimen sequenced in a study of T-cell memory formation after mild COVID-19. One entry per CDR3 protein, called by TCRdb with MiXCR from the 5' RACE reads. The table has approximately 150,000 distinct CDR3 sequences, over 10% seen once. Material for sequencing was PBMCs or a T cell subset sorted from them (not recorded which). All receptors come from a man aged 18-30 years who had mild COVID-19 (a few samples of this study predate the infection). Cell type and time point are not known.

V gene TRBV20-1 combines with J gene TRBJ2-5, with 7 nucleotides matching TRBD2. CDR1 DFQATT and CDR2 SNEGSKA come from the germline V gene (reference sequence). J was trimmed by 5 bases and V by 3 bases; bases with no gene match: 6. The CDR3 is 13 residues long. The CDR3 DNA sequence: TGCAGTGCTAGGAGTAGCGGGTTGGAGACCCAGTACTTC. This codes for CSARSSGLETQYF.

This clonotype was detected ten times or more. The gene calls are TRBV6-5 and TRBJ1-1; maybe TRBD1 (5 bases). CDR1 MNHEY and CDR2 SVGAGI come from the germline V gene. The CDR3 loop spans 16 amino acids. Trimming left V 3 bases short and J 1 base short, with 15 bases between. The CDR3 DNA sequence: TGTGCCAGCAGTTATTTGTTGGCAGGGACGAACACTGAAGCTTTCTTT. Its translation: CASSYLLAGTNTEAFF.

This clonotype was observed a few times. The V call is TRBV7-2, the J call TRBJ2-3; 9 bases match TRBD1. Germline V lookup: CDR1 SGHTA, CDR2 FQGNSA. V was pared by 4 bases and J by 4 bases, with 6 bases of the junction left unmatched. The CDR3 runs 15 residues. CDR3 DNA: TGTGCCAGCAGCTCACCACAGGGGGCGGCAGATACGCAGTATTTT. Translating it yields CASSSPQGAADTQYF.

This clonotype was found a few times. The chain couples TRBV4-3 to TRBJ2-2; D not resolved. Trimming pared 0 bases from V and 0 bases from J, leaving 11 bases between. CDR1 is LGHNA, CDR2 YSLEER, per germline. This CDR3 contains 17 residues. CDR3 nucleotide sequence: TGCGCCAGCAGCCAAGATTACGCCAGGACGAACACCGGGGAGCTGTTTTTT. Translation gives CASSQDYARTNTGELFF.

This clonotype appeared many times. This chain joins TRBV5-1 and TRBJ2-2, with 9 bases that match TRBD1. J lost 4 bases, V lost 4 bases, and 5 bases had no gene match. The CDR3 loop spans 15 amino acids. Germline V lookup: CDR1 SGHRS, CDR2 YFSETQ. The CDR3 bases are TGCGCCAGCAGCCCACAGGGGGCGAGCACCGGGGAGCTGTTTTTT. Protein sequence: CASSPQGASTGELFF.

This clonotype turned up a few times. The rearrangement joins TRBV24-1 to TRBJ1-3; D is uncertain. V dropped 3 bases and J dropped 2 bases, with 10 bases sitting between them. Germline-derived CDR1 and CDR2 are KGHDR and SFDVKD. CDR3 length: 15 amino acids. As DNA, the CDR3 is TGTGCCACCAGTGATACCCGGGGAGCTGGAAACACCATATATTTT. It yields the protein CATSDTRGAGNTIYF.

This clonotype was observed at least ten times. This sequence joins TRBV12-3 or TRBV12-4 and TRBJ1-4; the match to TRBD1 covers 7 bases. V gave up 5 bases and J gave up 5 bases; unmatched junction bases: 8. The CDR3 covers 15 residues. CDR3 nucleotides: TGTGCCAGCAGTACTTGGGCCAGGGGGAATGAAAAACTGTTTTTT. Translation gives CASSTWARGNEKLFF.

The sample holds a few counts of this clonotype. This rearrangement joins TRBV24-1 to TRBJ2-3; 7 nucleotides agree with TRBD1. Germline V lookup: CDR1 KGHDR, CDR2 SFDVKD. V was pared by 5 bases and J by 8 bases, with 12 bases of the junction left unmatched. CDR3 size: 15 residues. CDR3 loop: CATSARGQGVGTQYF. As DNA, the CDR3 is TGTGCCACCAGTGCACGAGGGCAGGGGGTAGGTACGCAGTATTTT.

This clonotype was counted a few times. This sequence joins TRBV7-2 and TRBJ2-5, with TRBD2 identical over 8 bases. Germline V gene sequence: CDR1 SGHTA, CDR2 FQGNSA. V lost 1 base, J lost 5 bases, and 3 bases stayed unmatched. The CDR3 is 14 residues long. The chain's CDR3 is CASSLETSAETQYF. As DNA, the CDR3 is TGTGCCAGCAGCTTAGAGACTAGCGCCGAGACCCAGTACTTC.

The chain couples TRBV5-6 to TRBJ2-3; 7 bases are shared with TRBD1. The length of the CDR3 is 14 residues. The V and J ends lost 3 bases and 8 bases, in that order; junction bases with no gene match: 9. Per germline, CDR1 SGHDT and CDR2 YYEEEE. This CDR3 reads CASSSQSGGGTQYF. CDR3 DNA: TGTGCCAGCAGCTCGCAATCAGGGGGTGGTACGCAGTATTTT.

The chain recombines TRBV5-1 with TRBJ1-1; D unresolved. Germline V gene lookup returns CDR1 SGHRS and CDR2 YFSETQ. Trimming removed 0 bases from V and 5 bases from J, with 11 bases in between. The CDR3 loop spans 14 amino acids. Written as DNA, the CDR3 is TGCGCCAGCAGCTTGGCGGTGGGAGGGACTGAAGCTTTCTTT. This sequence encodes CASSLAVGGTEAFF.

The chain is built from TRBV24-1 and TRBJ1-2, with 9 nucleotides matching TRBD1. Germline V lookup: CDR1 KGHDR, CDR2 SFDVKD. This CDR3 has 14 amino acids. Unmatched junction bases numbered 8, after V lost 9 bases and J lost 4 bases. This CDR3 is CATWDGTGPYGYTF. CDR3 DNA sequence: TGTGCCACCTGGGACGGGACAGGGCCCTATGGCTACACCTTC.

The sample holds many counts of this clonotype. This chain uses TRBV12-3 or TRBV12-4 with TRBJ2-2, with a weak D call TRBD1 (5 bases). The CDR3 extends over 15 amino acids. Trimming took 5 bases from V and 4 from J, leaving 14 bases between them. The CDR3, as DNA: TGTGCCAGCAGTGCCTCGATAGGGGTCACCGGGGAGCTGTTTTTT. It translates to CASSASIGVTGELFF.

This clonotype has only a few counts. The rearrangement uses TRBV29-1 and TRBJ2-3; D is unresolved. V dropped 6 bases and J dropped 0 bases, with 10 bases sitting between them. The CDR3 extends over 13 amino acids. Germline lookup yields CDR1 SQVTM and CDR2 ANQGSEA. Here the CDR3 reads CSVRETSTDTQYF. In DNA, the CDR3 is TGCAGCGTGCGAGAGACTAGCACAGATACGCAGTATTTT.

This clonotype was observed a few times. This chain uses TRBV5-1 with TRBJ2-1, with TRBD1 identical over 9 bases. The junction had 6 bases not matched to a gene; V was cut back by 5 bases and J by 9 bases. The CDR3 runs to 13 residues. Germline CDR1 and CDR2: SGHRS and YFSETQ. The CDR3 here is CASRFGQGSEQFF. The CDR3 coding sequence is TGCGCCAGCAGATTTGGACAGGGGAGTGAGCAGTTCTTC.

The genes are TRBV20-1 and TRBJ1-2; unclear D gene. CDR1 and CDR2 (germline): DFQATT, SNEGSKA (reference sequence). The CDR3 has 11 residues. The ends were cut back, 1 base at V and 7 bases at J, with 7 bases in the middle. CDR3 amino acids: CSARVGGGYTF. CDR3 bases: TGCAGTGCTAGAGTCGGAGGTGGCTACACCTTC.

Here the CDR3 reads CASSGRRRSHMNTEAFF. The DNA of the CDR3 is TGTGCCAGCAGTGGGCGGAGGAGATCACACATGAACACTGAAGCTTTCTTT. The rearrangement links TRBV6-5 to TRBJ1-1; unclear D gene. Per germline, CDR1 MNHEY and CDR2 SVGAGI. This CDR3 is 17 amino acids long. V was shortened by 5 bases and J by 0 bases, with 19 bases between the two germline ends.

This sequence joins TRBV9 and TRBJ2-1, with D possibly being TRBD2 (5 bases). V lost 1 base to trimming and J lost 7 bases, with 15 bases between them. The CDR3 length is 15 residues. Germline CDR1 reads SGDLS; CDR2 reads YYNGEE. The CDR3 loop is CASSVTPVLANEQFF. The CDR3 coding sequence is TGTGCCAGCAGCGTAACGCCTGTCCTAGCTAATGAGCAGTTCTTC.

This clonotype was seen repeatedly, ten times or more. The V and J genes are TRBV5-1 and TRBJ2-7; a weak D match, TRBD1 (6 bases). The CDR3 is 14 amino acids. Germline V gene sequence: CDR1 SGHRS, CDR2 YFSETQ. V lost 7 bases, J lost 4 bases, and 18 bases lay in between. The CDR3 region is CASSGTTGQYEQYF. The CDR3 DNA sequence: TGCGCCAGCTCCGGGACAACTGGGCAGTACGAGCAGTACTTC. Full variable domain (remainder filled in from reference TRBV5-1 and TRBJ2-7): KAGVTQTPRYLIKTRGQQVTLSCSPISGHRSVSWYQQTPGQGLQFLFEYFSETQRNKGNFPGRFSGRQFSNSRSEMNVSTLELGDSALYLCASSGTTGQYEQYFGPGTRLTVT.

The chain's CDR3 is CASSSQGEYGYTF. The CDR3, as DNA: TGCGCCAGCAGCTCCCAGGGAGAATATGGCTACACCTTC. The chain carries TRBV5-1 and TRBJ1-2, with D perhaps TRBD1 (5 bases). Germline CDR1 SGHRS, CDR2 YFSETQ. The CDR3 is 13 amino acids. The ends were cut back, 3 bases at V and 5 bases at J, with 11 bases in the middle.

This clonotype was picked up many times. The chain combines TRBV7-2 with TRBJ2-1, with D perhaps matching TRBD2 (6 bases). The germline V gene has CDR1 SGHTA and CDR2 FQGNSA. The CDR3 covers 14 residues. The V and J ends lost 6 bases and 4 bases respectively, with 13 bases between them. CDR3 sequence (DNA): TGTGCCAGCAGGCCTGGGGGGACTTACAATGAGCAGTTCTTC. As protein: CASRPGGTYNEQFF.

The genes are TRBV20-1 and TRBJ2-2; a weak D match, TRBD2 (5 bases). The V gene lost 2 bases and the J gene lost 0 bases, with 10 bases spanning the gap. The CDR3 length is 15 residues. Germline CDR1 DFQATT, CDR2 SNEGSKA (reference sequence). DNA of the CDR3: TGCAGTGCTAGAAGGCCGGGATCGAACACCGGGGAGCTGTTTTTT. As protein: CSARRPGSNTGELFF.

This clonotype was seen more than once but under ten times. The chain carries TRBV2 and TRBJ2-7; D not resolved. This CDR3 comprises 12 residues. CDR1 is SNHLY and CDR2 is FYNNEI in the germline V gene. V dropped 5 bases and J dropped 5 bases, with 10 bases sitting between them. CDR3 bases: TGTGCCAGCAGTCGGGCTGGGGACGAGCAGTACGTC. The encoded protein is CASSRAGDEQYV.

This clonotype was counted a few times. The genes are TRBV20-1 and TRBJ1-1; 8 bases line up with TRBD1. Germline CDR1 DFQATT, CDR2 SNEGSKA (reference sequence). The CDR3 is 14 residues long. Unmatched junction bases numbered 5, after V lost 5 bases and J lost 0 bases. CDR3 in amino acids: CSAFNRGMNTEAFF. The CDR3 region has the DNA TGCAGTGCTTTTAACAGGGGGATGAACACTGAAGCTTTCTTT.

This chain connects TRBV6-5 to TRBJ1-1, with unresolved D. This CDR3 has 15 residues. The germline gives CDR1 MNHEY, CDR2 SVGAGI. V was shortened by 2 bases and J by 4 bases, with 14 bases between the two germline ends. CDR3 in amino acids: CASSYRPQVSTEAFF. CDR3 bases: TGTGCCAGCAGTTACCGGCCTCAGGTGAGCACTGAAGCTTTCTTT.